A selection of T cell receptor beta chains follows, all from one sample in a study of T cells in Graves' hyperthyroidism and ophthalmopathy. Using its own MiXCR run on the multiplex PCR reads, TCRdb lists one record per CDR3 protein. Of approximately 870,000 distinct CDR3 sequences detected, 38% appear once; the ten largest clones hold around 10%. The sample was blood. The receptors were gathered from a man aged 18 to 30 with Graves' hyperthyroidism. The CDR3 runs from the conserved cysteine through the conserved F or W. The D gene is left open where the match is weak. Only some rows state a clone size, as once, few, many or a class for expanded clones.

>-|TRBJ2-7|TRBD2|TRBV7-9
CASSPPGLSFYEQYF
TGTGCCAGCAGCCCGCCGGGACTATCGTTCTACGAGCAGTACTTC
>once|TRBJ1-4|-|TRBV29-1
CSVAGVTTNEKLFF
TGCAGCGTTGCGGGAGTAACAACTAATGAAAAACTGTTTTTT
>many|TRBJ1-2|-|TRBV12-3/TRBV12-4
CASSVQGRRYTF
TGTGCCAGCAGTGTGCAGGGGCGGCGCTACACCTTC
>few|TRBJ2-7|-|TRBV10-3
CAITASDGFYEQYF
TGTGCCATCACCGCTAGCGACGGGTTCTACGAGCAGTACTTC
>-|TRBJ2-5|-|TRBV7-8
CASSHPPQETQYF
TGTGCCAGCAGCCACCCCCCACAAGAGACCCAGTACTTC
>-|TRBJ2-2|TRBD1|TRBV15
CATSMRGLGQLFF
TGTGCCACCAGCATGAGGGGGCTCGGGCAGCTGTTTTTT
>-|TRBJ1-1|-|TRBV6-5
CASSYSSGPNTEAFF
TGTGCCAGCAGTTACTCCTCCGGTCCGAACACTGAAGCTTTCTTT
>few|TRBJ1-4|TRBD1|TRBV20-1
CSARGTGGEKLFF
TGCAGTGCTAGAGGGACAGGGGGGGAAAAACTGTTTTTT
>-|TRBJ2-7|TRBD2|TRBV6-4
CASSTYSGTLQVGSYEQYF
TGTGCCAGCAGTACCTATAGCGGGACGCTCCAGGTCGGCTCCTACGAGCAGTACTTC
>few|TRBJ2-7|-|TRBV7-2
CASIEEGTDTYEQYF
TGTGCCAGCATTGAGGAGGGGACGGACACCTACGAGCAGTACTTC